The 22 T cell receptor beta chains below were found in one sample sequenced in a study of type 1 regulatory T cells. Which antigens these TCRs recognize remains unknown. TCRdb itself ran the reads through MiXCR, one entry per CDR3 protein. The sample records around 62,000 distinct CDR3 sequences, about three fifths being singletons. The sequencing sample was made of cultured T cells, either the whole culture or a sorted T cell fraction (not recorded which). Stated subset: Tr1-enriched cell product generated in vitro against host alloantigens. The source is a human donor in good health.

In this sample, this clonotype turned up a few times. CDR3 sequence reads: CASSKTWGERNIQYF. The CDR3 DNA reads TGCGCCAGCAGCAAAACATGGGGGGAGAGGAACATTCAGTACTTC. The rearrangement uses TRBV5-1 and TRBJ2-4; D is perhaps TRBD2 (6 bases). The CDR3 consists of 15 residues. Per the germline V gene, CDR1 is SGHRS and CDR2 is YFSETQ. V shed 4 bases and J shed 7 bases, with 18 bases lying between them.

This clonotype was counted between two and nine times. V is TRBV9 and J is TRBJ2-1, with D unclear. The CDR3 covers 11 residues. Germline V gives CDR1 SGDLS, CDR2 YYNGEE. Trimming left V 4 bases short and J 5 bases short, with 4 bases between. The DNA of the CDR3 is TGTGCCAGCAGCCGGGACAATGAGCAGTTCTTC. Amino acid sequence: CASSRDNEQFF. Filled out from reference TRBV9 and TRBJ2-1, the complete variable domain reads DSGVTQTPKHLITATGQRVTLRCSPRSGDLSVYWYQQSLDQGLQFLIQYYNGEERAKGNILERFSAQQFPDLHSELNLSSLELGDSALYFCASSRDNEQFFGPGTRLTVL.

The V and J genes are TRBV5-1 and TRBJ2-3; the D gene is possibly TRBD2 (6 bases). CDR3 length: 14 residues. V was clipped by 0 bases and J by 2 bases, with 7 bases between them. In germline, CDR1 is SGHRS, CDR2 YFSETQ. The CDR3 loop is CASSLADYTDTQYF. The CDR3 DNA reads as TGCGCCAGCAGCTTGGCGGACTACACAGATACGCAGTATTTT.

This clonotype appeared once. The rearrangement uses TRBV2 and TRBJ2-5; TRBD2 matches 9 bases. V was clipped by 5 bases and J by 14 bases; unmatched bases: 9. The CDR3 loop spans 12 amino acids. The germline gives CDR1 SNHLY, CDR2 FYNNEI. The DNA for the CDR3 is TGTGCCAGCAGTCCCTGGACTAGCGCGGTATACTTC. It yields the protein CASSPWTSAVYF.

The chain's CDR3 is CASSPWGADKSYNEQFF. CDR3 in DNA: TGTGCCAGCAGTCCCTGGGGGGCAGATAAGTCCTACAATGAGCAGTTCTTC. The chain carries TRBV12-3 or TRBV12-4 and TRBJ2-1; D tentatively fits TRBD1 or TRBD2 (6 bases each). The CDR3 runs to 17 residues. The germline V and J ends were trimmed by 5 bases and 1 base, with 18 bases remaining between them.

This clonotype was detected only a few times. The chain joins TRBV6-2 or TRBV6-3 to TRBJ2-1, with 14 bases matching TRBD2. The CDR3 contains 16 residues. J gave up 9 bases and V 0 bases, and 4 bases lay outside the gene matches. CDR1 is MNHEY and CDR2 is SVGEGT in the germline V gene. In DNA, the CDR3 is TGTGCCAGCAGTTACTCGGGACTAGCGGGAGCGCTTGAGCAGTTCTTC. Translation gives CASSYSGLAGALEQFF.

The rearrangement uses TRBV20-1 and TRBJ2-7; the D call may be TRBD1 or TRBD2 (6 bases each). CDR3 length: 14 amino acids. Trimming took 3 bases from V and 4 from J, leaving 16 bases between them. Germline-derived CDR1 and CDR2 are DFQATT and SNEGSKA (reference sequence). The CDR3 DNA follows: TGCAGTGCTAGCGGTCCGAGGGGGGTGTACGAGCAGTACTTC. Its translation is CSASGPRGVYEQYF.

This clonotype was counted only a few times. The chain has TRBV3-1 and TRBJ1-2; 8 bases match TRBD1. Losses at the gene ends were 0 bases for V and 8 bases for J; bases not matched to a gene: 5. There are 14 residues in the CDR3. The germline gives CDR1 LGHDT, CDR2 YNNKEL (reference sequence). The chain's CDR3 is CASSQDYRGGGYTF. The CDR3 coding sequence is TGTGCCAGCAGCCAAGATTACAGGGGGGGAGGCTACACCTTC. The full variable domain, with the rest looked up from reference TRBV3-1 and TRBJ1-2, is DTAVSQTPKYLVTQMGNDKSIKCEQNLGHDTMYWYKQDSKKFLKIMFSYNNKELIINETVPNRFSPKSPDKAHLNLHINSLELGDSAVYFCASSQDYRGGGYTFGSGTRLTVV.

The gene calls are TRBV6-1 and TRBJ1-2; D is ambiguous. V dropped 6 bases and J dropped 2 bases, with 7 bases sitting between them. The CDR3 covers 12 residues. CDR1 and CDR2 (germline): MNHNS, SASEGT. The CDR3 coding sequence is TGTGCCAGCAGCCCATGGAACTATGGCTACACCTTC. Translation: CASSPWNYGYTF.

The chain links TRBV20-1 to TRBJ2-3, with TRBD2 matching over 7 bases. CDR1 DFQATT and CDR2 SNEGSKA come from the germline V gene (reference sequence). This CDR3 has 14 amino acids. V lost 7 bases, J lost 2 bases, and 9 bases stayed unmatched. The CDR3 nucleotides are TGCAGTGGCTGGCTAGCGGCCTCCACAGATACGCAGTATTTT. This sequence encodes CSGWLAASTDTQYF.

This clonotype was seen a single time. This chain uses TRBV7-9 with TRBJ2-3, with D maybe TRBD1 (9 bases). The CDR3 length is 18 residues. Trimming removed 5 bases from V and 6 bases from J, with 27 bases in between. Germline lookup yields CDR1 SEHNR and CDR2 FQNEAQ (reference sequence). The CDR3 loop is CASSPIQGASGSFDTQYF. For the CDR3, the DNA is TGTGCCAGCAGCCCCATACAGGGGGCAAGCGGGAGTTTTGATACGCAGTATTTT.

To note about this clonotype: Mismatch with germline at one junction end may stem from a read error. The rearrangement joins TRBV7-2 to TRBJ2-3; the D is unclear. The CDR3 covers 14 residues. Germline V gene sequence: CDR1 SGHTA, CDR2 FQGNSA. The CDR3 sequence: CANSSRLTTDTQYF. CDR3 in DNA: TGTGCCAACAGCTCGCGACTGACCACAGATACGCAGTATTTT.

The CDR3 region is CASSIRTSWGDYNEQFF. CDR3 bases: TGTGCCAGTAGTATTCGGACTAGTTGGGGCGACTACAATGAGCAGTTCTTC. The chain has TRBV19 and TRBJ2-1, with 7 bases identical to TRBD2. J lost 3 bases, V lost 3 bases, and 11 bases had no gene match. CDR1 is LNHDA, CDR2 SQIVND, per germline (reference sequence). The length of the CDR3 is 17 residues.

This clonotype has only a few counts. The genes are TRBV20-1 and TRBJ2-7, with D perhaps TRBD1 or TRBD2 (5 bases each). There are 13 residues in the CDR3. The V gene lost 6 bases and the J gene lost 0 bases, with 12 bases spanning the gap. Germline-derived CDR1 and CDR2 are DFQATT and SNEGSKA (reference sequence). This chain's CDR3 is CSAEGPVSYEQYF. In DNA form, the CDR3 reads TGCAGTGCCGAGGGACCGGTCTCCTACGAGCAGTACTTC.

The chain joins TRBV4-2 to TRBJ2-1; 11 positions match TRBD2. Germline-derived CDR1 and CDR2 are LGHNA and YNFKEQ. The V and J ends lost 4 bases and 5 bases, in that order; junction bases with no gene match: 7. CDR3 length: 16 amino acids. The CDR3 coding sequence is TGTGCCAGCAGCCCTTTCGGGACTAGCGGAAACAATGAGCAGTTCTTC. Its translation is CASSPFGTSGNNEQFF.

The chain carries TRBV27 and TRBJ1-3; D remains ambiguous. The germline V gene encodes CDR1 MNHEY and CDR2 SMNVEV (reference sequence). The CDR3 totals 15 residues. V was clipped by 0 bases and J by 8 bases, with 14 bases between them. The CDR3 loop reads CASSLSYNPEDTIYF. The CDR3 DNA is TGTGCCAGCAGTTTATCGTACAACCCAGAGGACACCATATATTTT.

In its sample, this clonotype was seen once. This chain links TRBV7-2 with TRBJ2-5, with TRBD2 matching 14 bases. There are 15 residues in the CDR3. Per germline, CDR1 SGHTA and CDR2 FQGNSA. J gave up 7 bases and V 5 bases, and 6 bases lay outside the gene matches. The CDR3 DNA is TGTGCCAGCAGCCGAGGGACTAGCGGGAGTGGGACCCAGTACTTC. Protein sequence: CASSRGTSGSGTQYF.

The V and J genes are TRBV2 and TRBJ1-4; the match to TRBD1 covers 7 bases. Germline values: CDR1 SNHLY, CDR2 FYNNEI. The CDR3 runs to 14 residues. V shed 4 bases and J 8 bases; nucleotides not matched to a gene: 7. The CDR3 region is CASSGDRAREKLFF. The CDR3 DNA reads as TGTGCCAGCAGTGGAGACAGGGCCCGGGAAAAACTGTTTTTT.

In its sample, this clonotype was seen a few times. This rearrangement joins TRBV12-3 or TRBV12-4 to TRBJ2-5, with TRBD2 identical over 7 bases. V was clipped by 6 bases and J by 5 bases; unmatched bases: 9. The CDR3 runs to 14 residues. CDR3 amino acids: CASSLGGYPETQYF. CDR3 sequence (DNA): TGTGCCAGCAGCCTGGGGGGGTATCCGGAGACCCAGTACTTC.

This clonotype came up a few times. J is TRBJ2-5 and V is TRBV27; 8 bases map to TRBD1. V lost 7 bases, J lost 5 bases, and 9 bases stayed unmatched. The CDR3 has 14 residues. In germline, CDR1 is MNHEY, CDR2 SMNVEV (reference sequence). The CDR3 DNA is TGTGCCAGCAAATCAGGGGGCCTTAGCGAGACCCAGTACTTC. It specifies CASKSGGLSETQYF.

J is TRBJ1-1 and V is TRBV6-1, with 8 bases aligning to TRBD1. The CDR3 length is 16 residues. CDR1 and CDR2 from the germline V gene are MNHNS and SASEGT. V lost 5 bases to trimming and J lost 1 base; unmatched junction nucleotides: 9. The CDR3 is CASSRSRGRSNTEAFF. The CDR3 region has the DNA TGTGCCAGCAGTCGATCCAGGGGGCGGTCGAACACTGAAGCTTTCTTT.

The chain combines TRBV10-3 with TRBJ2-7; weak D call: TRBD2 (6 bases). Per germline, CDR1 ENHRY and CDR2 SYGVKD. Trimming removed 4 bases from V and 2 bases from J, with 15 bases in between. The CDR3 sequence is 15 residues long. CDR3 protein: CAISGGTVRTYEQYF. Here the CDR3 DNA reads TGTGCCATCAGTGGAGGGACTGTCAGAACCTACGAGCAGTACTTC.